One and the same sample provided the 10 T cell receptor beta chains below, sequenced in a study of T cell repertoires in cytomegalovirus infection. TCRdb ran MiXCR on the reads and lists one entry per CDR3 protein. The table lists about a million distinct CDR3 sequences, approximately 31% of them singletons. Antigens for these TCRs are unknown. The source material was cultured CD8+ T cells from PBMCs, sampled from culture after CMV antigen stimulation. These receptors originate from a human donor in good health (CMV status not recorded). Some clones in this sample may be carry-over from other donors' samples.

With regard to this clonotype: At one end the junction does not follow the germline gene, possibly because of a read error. The chain links TRBV7-9 to TRBJ1-2; the D is unclear. CDR3 length: 13 amino acids. Germline V gene lookup returns CDR1 SEHNR and CDR2 FQNEAQ (reference sequence). CDR3 residues: CVSSLGTNYGYTF. The CDR3, as DNA: TGTGTCAGCAGCTTAGGGACTAACTATGGCTACACCTTC.

This clonotype was observed a few times. The chain has TRBV7-8 and TRBJ2-1; the match to TRBD2 covers 11 bases. The length of the CDR3 is 15 residues. Trimming cost V 1 base and J 6 bases; bases outside gene matches: 2. The germline V gene has CDR1 SGHVS and CDR2 FQNEAQ. The CDR3, as DNA: TGTGCCAGCAGCTTAGTTAGCGGGGGGGCCAATGAGCAGTTCTTC. Its translation: CASSLVSGGANEQFF.

This clonotype has only a few counts. The chain recombines TRBV27 with TRBJ1-2; D is ambiguous. The V and J ends lost 5 bases and 14 bases respectively, with 12 bases between them. CDR1 is MNHEY and CDR2 is SMNVEV in the germline V gene (reference sequence). The CDR3 runs 10 residues. CDR3: CASSPIPSTF. DNA of the CDR3: TGTGCCAGCAGTCCCATCCCCTCTACCTTC.

The chain carries TRBV27 and TRBJ1-4; tentatively, D is TRBD1 (6 bases). V was pared by 6 bases and J by 4 bases, with 15 bases between. CDR1 and CDR2 from the germline V gene are MNHEY and SMNVEV (reference sequence). The CDR3 length is 15 residues. CDR3 region: CASSKSGTFNEKLFF. The DNA for the CDR3 is TGTGCCAGCAGCAAATCCGGGACATTTAATGAAAAACTGTTTTTT.

The J gene is TRBJ1-2, the V gene TRBV7-2; the D gene is possibly TRBD1 (6 bases). V lost 3 bases, J lost 6 bases, and 14 bases lay in between. This CDR3 contains 14 residues. Germline loops: CDR1 SGHTA, CDR2 FQGNSA. The CDR3 nucleotides are TGTGCCAGCAGCTTCTATGACTCAGGGGATGGCTACACCTTC. Encoded protein: CASSFYDSGDGYTF.

This chain connects TRBV24-1 to TRBJ2-5; TRBD1 matches 7 bases. J lost 5 bases, V lost 4 bases, and 18 bases had no gene match. The CDR3 contains 18 residues. Germline V gene lookup returns CDR1 KGHDR and CDR2 SFDVKD. The DNA for the CDR3 is TGTGCCACCAGTGACCAAAGGGCGCGGACAGGACTTATGGAGACCCAGTACTTC. This sequence encodes CATSDQRARTGLMETQYF.

V and J are TRBV11-2 and TRBJ2-2; 8 bases are a match to TRBD1. This CDR3 is built from 17 residues. V lost 7 bases to trimming and J lost 0 bases; unmatched junction nucleotides: 10. Germline V gives CDR1 SGHAT, CDR2 FQNNGV. This CDR3 is CASTHLPGGANTGELFF. The CDR3 nucleotides read TGTGCCAGCACCCACTTACCAGGGGGCGCGAACACCGGGGAGCTGTTTTTT.

The rearrangement links TRBV28 to TRBJ1-2; TRBD1 matches at 9 bases. The CDR3 is made up of 16 amino acids. Trimming removed 3 bases from V and 4 bases from J; junction bases left unmatched: 9. Germline lookup yields CDR1 MDHEN and CDR2 SYDVKM. Here the CDR3 reads CASSFSDRGLPYGYTF. CDR3 in DNA: TGTGCCAGCAGTTTTTCGGACAGGGGCCTACCCTATGGCTACACCTTC.

This clonotype was found a few times. The J gene is TRBJ1-1, the V gene TRBV12-3 or TRBV12-4, with D perhaps matching TRBD1 (5 bases). This CDR3 comprises 13 residues. V gave up 3 bases and J gave up 7 bases, with 12 bases separating them. CDR3 sequence (DNA): TGTGCCAGCAGTTTTGAGGTACAGGATGAAGCTTTCTTT. Amino acids: CASSFEVQDEAFF.

This clonotype was seen repeatedly, ten times or more. V usage is TRBV11-2 and J usage is TRBJ2-2; perhaps D is TRBD1 or TRBD2 (5 bases each). CDR1 is SGHAT, CDR2 FQNNGV, per germline. V lost 8 bases and J lost 4, with 14 bases in between. CDR3 length: 14 amino acids. CDR3 DNA: TGTGCCAGCCAGGGACGGCCTATCACCGGGGAGCTGTTTTTT. It is translated as CASQGRPITGELFF.